This T cell receptor (beta chain) was found in a study of beta chain features in type 1 diabetes. This CDR3 is built from 15 residues. Germline CDR1 is SGHNT and CDR2 is YYREEE (reference sequence). V trimming: 2 bases; J trimming: 2 bases; junction bases outside the gene matches: 3. General observations from the study: Within each of all four CD4+ subsets, Type 1 diabetes patients had TCRB CDR3s that were moderately but significantly shorter.

A note on this clone: The antigen remains unidentified.

Sort purity for all populations was recorded as exceeding 98%. As every portion of the isolated RNA was reverse transcribed, the sequencing read expressed TCRB transcripts. Clones were read by immunoSEQ multiplex PCR, and TCRdb kept only the in-frame ones, dropping some. The data show 130,000 to 150,000 clones, with about 13% seen just once and roughly 1.4% held by the top ten. The chain recombines TRBV5-4 with TRBJ1-2; the match to TRBD1 covers 10 bases. Specimen: central memory CD4+ T cells from blood. The TCR was taken from a man younger than 30 with type 1 diabetes. CDR3 DNA sequence: TGTGCCAGCAGCTTCCCGGGACAGGGGAACTATGGCTACACCTTC. This sequence encodes CASSFPGQGNYGYTF.